This T cell receptor (beta chain) was identified in a study of tumor and adjacent non-tumor tissue in lung cancer. Study details: There were 12 adenocarcinoma, a couple of squamous cell carcinoma and 1 small cell lung cancer cases. Approximately 4.2 million productive TCRbeta reads were obtained per sample on average.

RNA was extracted from bulk tissue without any cell sorting. This non-tumor lung sample came from over 3 cm beyond the tumor edge. In germline, CDR1 is DFQATT, CDR2 SNEGSKA (reference sequence). V was cut by 3 bases and J by 7 bases, with 19 bases left in between. CDR3 length: 14 amino acids. The sample holds a few counts of this clonotype. The antigen remains unidentified. A much more abundant neighbour one base away suggests this may be a read error. General observations from the study: Normal lung showed higher cumulative top 100 clone frequency than tumor. TCR diversity was significantly greater in tumor than normal lung tissue.

Three rounds of nested PCR, following a modified ARM-PCR protocol, produced the TCRbeta library. TCRdb re-called the multiplex PCR reads with MiXCR, one entry per CDR3 protein. The table includes about 86,000 distinct CDR3 sequences, around 80% detected once. The sequenced sample consisted of distant non-tumor lung tissue. The receptor was isolated from a woman aged 45-65 years with non-small cell lung cancer. The rearrangement uses TRBV20-1 and TRBJ2-7, with a weak D call TRBD2 (6 bases). As DNA, the CDR3 is TGCAGTGCTAGGGCGGCGAGTTGTGCGGGAGAGCAGTACTTC. It codes for CSARAASCAGEQYF.